What follows is one T cell receptor (beta chain) and its context. Its antigen is currently unknown. Expressed TCRB transcripts were sequenced because the isolated RNA had all been reverse transcribed beforehand. TCRdb's copy holds only in-frame clones and misses some; the assay was immunoSEQ multiplex PCR. Of about 740,000 clones in the sample, 13% are singletons; the top ten hold less than 0.025%. This sample was taken from a study of beta chain features in type 1 diabetes. Study-wide results and limits: When Type 1 diabetes patients were examined, their TCRB CDR3s proved moderately but significantly shorter in all four CD4+ subsets.

The CDR3 is 16 amino acids. CDR1 SEHNR and CDR2 FQNEAQ come from the germline V gene (reference sequence). The trim removed 4 bases at V and 0 bases at J, leaving 6 bases unmatched. V and J are TRBV7-9 and TRBJ2-1; 7 nucleotides match TRBD2. Sequences were obtained from naive CD4+ T cells from blood. The sequence derives from a man younger than 35 with type 1 diabetes. The CDR3 is CASSSGGGGSYNEQFF. The CDR3 DNA follows: TGTGCCAGCAGCTCGGGGGGAGGTGGCTCCTACAATGAGCAGTTCTTC.